This TCR beta chain was recorded in a study of shared clonotypes between healthy human individuals. Looked up from germline, CDR1 is KGHSH and CDR2 is LQKENI. V gave up 8 bases and J gave up 7 bases, with 20 bases separating them. The CDR3 is 14 residues long. The method was immunoSEQ multiplex PCR; TCRdb's version includes in-frame clones alone and lacks a portion of them. The table shows fewer than 650,000 clones, with 75% to 85% occurring only once. This clonotype was obtained from a woman aged 40-49 years in good health. Some clones in this sample may be carry-over from other donors' samples. The chain links TRBV18 to TRBJ1-1; perhaps TRBD1 as D (5 bases). Input material: PBMCs. The CDR3 region is CASLPPGERIEAFF. Here the CDR3 DNA reads TGTGCCAGCCTCCCCCCGGGGGAGAGGATTGAAGCTTTCTTT. The full variable domain, with the rest looked up from reference TRBV18 and TRBJ1-1, is NAGVMQNPRHLVRRRGQEARLRCSPMKGHSHVYWYRQLPEEGLKFMVYLQKENIIDESGMPKERFSAEFPKEGPSILRIQQVVRGDSAAYFCASLPPGERIEAFFGQGTRLTVV.